The 10 T cell receptor beta chains below were found in one sample sequenced in a study of response to subunit inactivated influenza vaccine. TCRdb passed the RT-PCR reads through MiXCR, listing each CDR3 protein once. The sample has some 180,000 distinct CDR3 sequences, about 9% seen once. The sample in question was non-naive T cells sorted from PBMCs, obtained on the day of vaccination. Receptors originate from a man aged 50 or older who received an inactivated influenza vaccine.

This clonotype was recorded a few times. The chain carries TRBV2 and TRBJ1-5; 8 nucleotides match TRBD1. The trim removed 6 bases at V and 2 bases at J, leaving 9 bases unmatched. The CDR3 extends over 16 amino acids. Looked up from germline, CDR1 is SNHLY and CDR2 is FYNNEI. The DNA of the CDR3 is TGTGCCAGCAGGTCGGGACAGGTGGCCGGCAATCAGCCCCAGCATTTT. Encoded protein: CASRSGQVAGNQPQHF. The full variable domain, with the rest looked up from reference TRBV2 and TRBJ1-5, is EPEVTQTPSHQVTQMGQEVILRCVPISNHLYFYWYRQILGQKVEFLVSFYNNEISEKSEIFDDQFSVERPDGSNFTLKIRSTKLEDSAMYFCASRSGQVAGNQPQHFGDGTRLSIL.

The chain recombines TRBV20-1 with TRBJ2-7, with 8 bases that match TRBD2. Germline values: CDR1 DFQATT, CDR2 SNEGSKA (reference sequence). Trimming cost V 3 bases and J 5 bases; bases outside gene matches: 6. This CDR3 has 13 amino acids. This CDR3 is CSASRTSRDEQYF. The CDR3, as DNA: TGCAGTGCTAGCCGGACTAGCCGGGACGAGCAGTACTTC.

The chain joins TRBV7-6 to TRBJ2-7; 11 positions agree with TRBD2. The CDR3 runs 16 residues. Germline CDR1 SGHVS, CDR2 FNYEAQ. Losses at the gene ends were 5 bases for V and 3 bases for J; bases not matched to a gene: 9. The CDR3 protein is CASSPLLAGEDYEQYF. The CDR3 DNA follows: TGTGCCAGCAGCCCCCTACTAGCGGGAGAGGACTACGAGCAGTACTTC.

This clonotype was observed a few times. The chain carries TRBV9 and TRBJ1-3; 7 nucleotides match TRBD1. The V gene end was trimmed by 4 bases and the J gene end by 4 bases; junction bases not matched to a gene: 14. This CDR3 has 17 amino acids. Germline-derived CDR1 and CDR2 are SGDLS and YYNGEE. The chain's CDR3 is CASSYGAGGSGGNTIYF. CDR3 in DNA: TGTGCCAGCAGCTACGGGGCAGGGGGTTCAGGGGGAAACACCATATATTTT.

This clonotype was counted ten times or more. J is TRBJ2-1 and V is TRBV20-1; maybe TRBD2 (7 bases). Between the trimmed V and J ends, which lost 0 bases and 9 bases, there was a span of 21 bases. Germline CDR1 is DFQATT and CDR2 is SNEGSKA (reference sequence). This CDR3 contains 16 residues. This CDR3 reads CSARDRSGLLTGEQFF. The CDR3 coding sequence is TGCAGTGCTAGAGATCGTAGCGGGCTACTGACAGGTGAGCAGTTCTTC.

This clonotype was counted only a few times. The chain couples TRBV27 to TRBJ2-7; 11 positions match TRBD2. The germline gives CDR1 MNHEY, CDR2 SMNVEV (reference sequence). The CDR3 covers 14 residues. V trimming: 7 bases; J trimming: 2 bases; junction bases outside the gene matches: 4. The CDR3 sequence is CASIRTSGPYEQYF. DNA for the CDR3: TGTGCCAGCATTAGGACTAGCGGGCCCTACGAGCAGTACTTC.

In the case of this clonotype: One end of the junction varies from germline; a read error may be responsible. The V gene is TRBV29-1, the J gene TRBJ2-2; TRBD1 aligns across 8 bases. The CDR3 is 16 residues long. Germline V CDR1 and CDR2: SQVTM, ANQGSEA. This CDR3 reads CSVEDRGRGNTGELFF. CDR3 coding DNA: TGCAGCGTCGAAGACAGGGGCCGTGGGAACACCGGGGAGCTGTTTTTT.

There are a few counts of this clonotype. The rearrangement uses TRBV28 and TRBJ1-6, with a possible D match to TRBD1 (6 bases). This CDR3 comprises 16 residues. The germline CDR1 and CDR2 sequences are MDHEN and SYDVKM. V was clipped by 5 bases and J by 7 bases, with 18 bases between them. The CDR3: CASSLRPQGRNSPLHF. The CDR3 nucleotides read TGTGCCAGCAGTCTGCGGCCCCAGGGGAGGAATTCACCCCTCCACTTT.

The rearrangement links TRBV6-4 to TRBJ2-3; 9 positions match TRBD2. CDR1 MRHNA and CDR2 SNTAGT come from the germline V gene. The CDR3 has 17 amino acids. V shed 8 bases and J 6 bases; nucleotides not matched to a gene: 18. The CDR3 DNA reads as TGTGCCAGCGCCGGGGTGTCGGCGGGAGGGCCAGCGGATACGCAGTATTTT. Its protein product is CASAGVSAGGPADTQYF.

CDR3: CASSQDGMYQETQYF. The CDR3 DNA sequence: TGCGCCAGCAGCCAAGATGGGATGTACCAAGAGACCCAGTACTTC. The chain couples TRBV4-1 to TRBJ2-5; D not certain. The CDR3 totals 15 residues. V lost 0 bases and J 0 bases, leaving 8 bases between the germline ends. The germline gives CDR1 MGHRA, CDR2 YSYEKL.